This paragraph reports one T cell receptor (beta chain). A few counts support this clonotype. Its cognate antigen has yet to be identified. No much larger clone is present one base from it, and per-base qualities are unavailable. Sequencing used an Illumina HiSeq 1500. TCRdb handled the public reads itself, with Q25 trimming in fastp and clone calling in MiXCR, and kept productive beta chains. Rows matching on CDR3 protein sequence are summarized as one entry with the most common DNA and genes. This sample holds about 770,000 distinct CDR3 sequences; 25% to 30% were observed only once. The ten top clones hold 13% of the sample. The sample originates from a study of T cell repertoires in cytomegalovirus infection (dated by TCRdb to the late 2010s). For the study in its entirety: The peptide stimulations were aimed at well-studied HLA-B-restricted epitopes as well as recently identified HLA-C-restricted CMV epitopes, whose presentation resists viral immunomodulation. Donor HLA type was relevant to the analysis, as public TCR beta signatures indicated carriage of CMV infection together with the matching HLA type. On the study overall, not on this receptor specifically: Carriers of CMV infection plus the relevant HLA type were discriminated by the cumulative frequency of public TCR beta family members in the study cohort and in an independent roughly 370-donor cohort. In the ex vivo response, HLA-C-restricted CMV-specific TCR beta clonotypes were dominant, and in two of eight donors the single most frequent clonotype came from this HLA-C-restricted group.

From the cysteine up to the valine, the CDR3 has a length of 13 residues. This entry keeps only the CDR3 DNA: 39 bases, framed from base 1. Taken from the germline V gene, the CDR1 and CDR2 loops are SGHAT and FQNNGV. Deletion took 5 bases off V and 4 bases off J, with a span of 12 bases between the germline ends. Sample treatment or condition, as interpreted from the label and publication: in vitro stimulation with specific CMV peptide epitopes to enrich CMV-specific T cells. The sequence came from a human donor in good health (CMV status not recorded). Some clones in this sample may be carry-over from other donors' samples. The chain joins TRBV11-2 to TRBJ2-7; no D gene can be assigned with confidence. The material was cultured CD8+ T cells from PBMCs, obtained from culture after CMV antigen stimulation. The CDR3 reads as follows: CASSKGTGYEQYV. The sequence in DNA is TGTGCCAGCAGCAAAGGAACCGGGTACGAGCAGTACGTC.